The source of this T cell receptor (beta chain) is a study of response to subunit inactivated influenza vaccine. V shed 3 bases and J shed 4 bases, with 16 bases lying between them. This CDR3 is built from 15 residues. CDR1 and CDR2 from the germline V gene are SGHTA and FQGTGA. TCRdb independently ran MiXCR on the RT-PCR reads; one entry per CDR3 protein. In the table there are about 520,000 distinct CDR3 sequences, less than 7.5% of which are singletons. Worth noting for this clonotype: Its cognate antigen is unknown.

Study-wide findings and caveats: After each seasonal influenza vaccination, few new T cells are recruited, the authors suggested.

Specimen: PBMCs from blood, collected approximately 25 months after vaccination. The TCR originated in a man aged 50-75 years who received an inactivated influenza vaccine. The rearrangement joins TRBV7-3 to TRBJ2-7, with D perhaps assigned TRBD1 or TRBD2 (5 bases each). This CDR3 reads CASSFRSGHDYEQYF. The CDR3 DNA reads TGTGCCAGCAGCTTCAGGTCGGGGCATGATTACGAGCAGTACTTC.